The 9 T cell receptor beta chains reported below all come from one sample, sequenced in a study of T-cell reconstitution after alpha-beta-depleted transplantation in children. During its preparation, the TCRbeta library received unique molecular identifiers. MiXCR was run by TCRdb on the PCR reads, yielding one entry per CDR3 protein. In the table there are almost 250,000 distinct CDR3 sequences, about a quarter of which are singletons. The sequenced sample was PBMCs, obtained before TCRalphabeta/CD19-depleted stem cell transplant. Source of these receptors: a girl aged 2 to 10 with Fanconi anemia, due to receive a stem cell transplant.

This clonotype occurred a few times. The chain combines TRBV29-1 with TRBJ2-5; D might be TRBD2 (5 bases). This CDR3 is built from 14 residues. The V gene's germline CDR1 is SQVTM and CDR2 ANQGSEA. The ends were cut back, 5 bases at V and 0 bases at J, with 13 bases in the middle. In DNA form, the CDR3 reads TGCAGCGTTAAATCCTCCGGGAACCAAGAGACCCAGTACTTC. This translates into CSVKSSGNQETQYF.

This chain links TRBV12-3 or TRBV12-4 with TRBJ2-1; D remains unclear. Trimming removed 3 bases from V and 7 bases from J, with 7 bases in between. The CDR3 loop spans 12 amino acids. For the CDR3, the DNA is TGTGCCAGCAGTTTTTTGGGGAATGAGCAGTTCTTC. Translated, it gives CASSFLGNEQFF.

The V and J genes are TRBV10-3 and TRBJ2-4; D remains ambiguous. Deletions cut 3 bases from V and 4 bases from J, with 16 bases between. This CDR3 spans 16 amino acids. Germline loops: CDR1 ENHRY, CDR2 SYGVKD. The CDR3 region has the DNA TGTGCCATCAGTGAAGGATTTGGGGATCTAAAAAACATTCAGTACTTC. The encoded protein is CAISEGFGDLKNIQYF.

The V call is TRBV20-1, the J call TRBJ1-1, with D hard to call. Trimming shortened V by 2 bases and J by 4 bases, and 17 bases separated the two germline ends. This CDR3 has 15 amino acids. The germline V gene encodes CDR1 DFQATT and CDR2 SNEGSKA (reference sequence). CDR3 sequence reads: CSARPPFSHLTEAFF. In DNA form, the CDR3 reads TGCAGTGCTAGACCGCCGTTCAGTCACCTCACTGAAGCTTTCTTT.

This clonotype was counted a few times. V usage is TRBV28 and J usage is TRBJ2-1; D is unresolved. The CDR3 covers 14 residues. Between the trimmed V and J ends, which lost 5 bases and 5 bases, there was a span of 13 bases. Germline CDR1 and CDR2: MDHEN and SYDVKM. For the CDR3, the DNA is TGTGCCAGCAGTCTTCCTAGAGCAGACAATGAGCAGTTCTTC. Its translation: CASSLPRADNEQFF.

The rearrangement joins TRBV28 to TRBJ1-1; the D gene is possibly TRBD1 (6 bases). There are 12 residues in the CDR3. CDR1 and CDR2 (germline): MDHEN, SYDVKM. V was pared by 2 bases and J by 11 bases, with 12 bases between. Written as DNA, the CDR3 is TGTGCCAGCAGTTTAGTTACAGGGACGGCTTTCTTT. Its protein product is CASSLVTGTAFF.

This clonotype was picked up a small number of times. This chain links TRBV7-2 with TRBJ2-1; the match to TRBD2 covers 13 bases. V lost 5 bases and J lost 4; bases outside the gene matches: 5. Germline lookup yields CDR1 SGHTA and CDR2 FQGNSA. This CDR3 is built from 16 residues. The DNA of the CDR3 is TGTGCCAGCAGCCCCTGGACTAGCGGGGGTTACAATGAGCAGTTCTTC. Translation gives CASSPWTSGGYNEQFF.

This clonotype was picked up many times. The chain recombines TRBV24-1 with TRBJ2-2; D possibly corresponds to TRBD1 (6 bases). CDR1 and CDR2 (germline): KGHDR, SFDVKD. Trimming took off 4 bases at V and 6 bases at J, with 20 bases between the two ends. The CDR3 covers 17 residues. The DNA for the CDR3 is TGTGCCACCAGTGACCCGGGACAAAGCCTCCTCGCCGGGGAGCTGTTTTTT. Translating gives CATSDPGQSLLAGELFF.

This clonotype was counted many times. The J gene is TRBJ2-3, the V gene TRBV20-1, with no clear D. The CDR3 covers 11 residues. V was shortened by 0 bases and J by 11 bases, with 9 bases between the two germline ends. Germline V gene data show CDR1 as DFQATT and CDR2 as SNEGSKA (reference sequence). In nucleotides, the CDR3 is TGCAGTGCTAGAGATGCCCACGGGCAGTATTTT. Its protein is CSARDAHGQYF.